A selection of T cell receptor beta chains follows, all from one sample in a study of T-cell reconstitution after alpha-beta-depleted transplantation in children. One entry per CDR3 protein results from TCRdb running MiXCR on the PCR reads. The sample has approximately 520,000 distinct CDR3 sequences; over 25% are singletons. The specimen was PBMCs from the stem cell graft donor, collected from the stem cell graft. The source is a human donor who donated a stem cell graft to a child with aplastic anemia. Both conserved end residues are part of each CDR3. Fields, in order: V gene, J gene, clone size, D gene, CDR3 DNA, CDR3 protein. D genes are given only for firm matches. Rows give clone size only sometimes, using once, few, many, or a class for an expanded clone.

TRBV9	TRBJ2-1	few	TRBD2	TGTGCCAGCAGCAGGACTAGAGACAATGAGCAGTTCTTC	CASSRTRDNEQFF
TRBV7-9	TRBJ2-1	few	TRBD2	TGTGCCAGCAGCTTGGGATCGGTAGCGGGACTCGATGAGCAGTTCTTC	CASSLGSVAGLDEQFF
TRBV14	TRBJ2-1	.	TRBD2	TGTGCCAGCAGCCGGACTAGCTTACGAGAGCAGTTCTTC	CASSRTSLREQFF
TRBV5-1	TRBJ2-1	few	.	TGCGCCAGCAGCCGAGACCTGACAGTCTGGGCGGAGCAGTTCTTC	CASSRDLTVWAEQFF
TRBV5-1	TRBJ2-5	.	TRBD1	TGCGCCAGCAGCTTCGGACAGGGGTCAGCAGAGACCCAGTACTTC	CASSFGQGSAETQYF
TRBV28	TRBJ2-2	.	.	TGTGCCAGCATTTCGGCAGGGGCTTCCACCGGGGAGCTGTTTTTT	CASISAGASTGELFF
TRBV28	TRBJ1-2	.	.	TGTGCCAGCATCACTACAGGACAGTCCTATGGCTACACCTTC	CASITTGQSYGYTF
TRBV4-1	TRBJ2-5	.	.	TGCGCCAGCAGCCAAGATGACAGACGGACCCAAGAGACCCAGTACTTC	CASSQDDRRTQETQYF
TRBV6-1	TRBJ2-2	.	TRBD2	TGTGCCAGCAGAGTGACTAGCGGAACAACCGGGGAGCTGTTTTTT	CASRVTSGTTGELFF
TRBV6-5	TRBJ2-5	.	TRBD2	TGTGCCAGCAGTTACTACGGACTAGCGGGATATACCATGAAGACCCAGTACTTC	CASSYYGLAGYTMKTQYF
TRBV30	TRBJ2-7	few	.	TGTGCCTGGAATTACGCCCTGGGTGCCTACGAGCAGTACTTC	CAWNYALGAYEQYF
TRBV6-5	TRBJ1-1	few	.	TGTGCCAGCAGTTACTCTGTGGGGGAGACTGAAGCTTTCTTT	CASSYSVGETEAFF
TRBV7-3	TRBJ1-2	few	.	TGTGCCAGCAGCTCGGACGGCCCTTATAGAGGCTACACCTTC	CASSSDGPYRGYTF
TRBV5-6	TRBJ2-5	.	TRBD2	TGTGCCAGCAGCCGTGCCCCTCCCAGGACTAGGACCCAAGAGACCCAGTACTTC	CASSRAPPRTRTQETQYF
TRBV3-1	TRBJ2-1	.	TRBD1	TGTGCCAGCAGCCAAGCCGGGACAGATTACAATGAGCAGTTCTTC	CASSQAGTDYNEQFF
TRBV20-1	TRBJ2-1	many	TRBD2	TGCAGTGCTGGGGCTAGCGGCTCCTACAATGAGCAGTTCTTC	CSAGASGSYNEQFF
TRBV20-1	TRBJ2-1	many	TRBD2	TGCAGTGCTAGGGGGACTAGCGGGTACAATGAGCAGTTCTTC	CSARGTSGYNEQFF
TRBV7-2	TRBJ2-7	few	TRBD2	TGTGCCAGCAGCCGAGGGACTAGCGGGAGGGACTACGAGCAGTACTTC	CASSRGTSGRDYEQYF
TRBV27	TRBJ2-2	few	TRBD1	TGTGCCAGCAGATCCGACAGGGCGAACACCGGGGAGCTGTTTTTT	CASRSDRANTGELFF
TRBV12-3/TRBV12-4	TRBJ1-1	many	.	TGTGCCAGCAGCTTAGGGCAGGGGATGAACACTGAAGCTTTCTTT	CASSLGQGMNTEAFF
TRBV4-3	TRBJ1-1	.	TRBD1	TGCGCCAGCAGCCAAGTAGTTGGGACAGGGGCTGTTTCTATCAACACTGAAGCTTTCTTT	CASSQVVGTGAVSINTEAFF
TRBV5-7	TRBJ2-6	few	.	TGTGCCAGCAACCCCCCGGGAGTTACGTCTGGGGCCAACGTCCTGACTTTC	CASNPPGVTSGANVLTF
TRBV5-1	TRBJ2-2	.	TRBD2	TGCGCCAGCAGCTTAAGGGCTAGCGGGAACACCGGGGAGCTGTTTTTT	CASSLRASGNTGELFF
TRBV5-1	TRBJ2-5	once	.	TGCGCCAGCAGCCGCGGGTATACTCAAGAGACCCAGTACTTC	CASSRGYTQETQYF
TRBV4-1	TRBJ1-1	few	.	TGCGCCAGCAGCCAAGAGGTAGGCATGAACACTGAAGCTTTCTTT	CASSQEVGMNTEAFF
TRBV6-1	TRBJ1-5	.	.	TGTGCCAGCACGAAATCGGGGAGCGGTAGCAATCAGCCCCAGCATTTT	CASTKSGSGSNQPQHF
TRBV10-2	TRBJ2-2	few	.	TGCGCCTGTTTCGGCACCGGGGAGCTGTTTTTT	CACFGTGELFF
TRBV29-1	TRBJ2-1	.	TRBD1	TGCAGCGTGAATCCGGGACAGTACAATGAGCAGTTCTTC	CSVNPGQYNEQFF
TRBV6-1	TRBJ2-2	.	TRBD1	TGTGCCAGCAGCTGGGACAGGGGTGCCGGGGAGCTGTTTTTT	CASSWDRGAGELFF
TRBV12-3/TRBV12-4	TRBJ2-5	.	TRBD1	TGTGCCAGCAGTACTCGGACAGGGTACGAGACCCAGTACTTC	CASSTRTGYETQYF
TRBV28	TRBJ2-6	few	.	TGTGCCAGCAGTTTAGGGTTCCCCTTTGCTGGGGCCAACGTCCTGACTTTC	CASSLGFPFAGANVLTF
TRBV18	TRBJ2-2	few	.	TGTGCCAGCTCACCTGAGAGGTCCGGGGAGCTGTTTTTT	CASSPERSGELFF
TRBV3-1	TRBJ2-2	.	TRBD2	TGTGCCAGCAGCCAGACTAGCGGGAGGTTTATGAACACCGGGGAGCTGTTTTTT	CASSQTSGRFMNTGELFF
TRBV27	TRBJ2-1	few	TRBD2	TGTGCCAGCAGTTCAAGACTAGCGGGAGGTGGTGAGCAGTTCTTC	CASSSRLAGGGEQFF
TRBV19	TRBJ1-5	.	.	TGTGCCAGTAGTATAGCAGGGGTCGGGGGACAGCCCCAGCATTTT	CASSIAGVGGQPQHF
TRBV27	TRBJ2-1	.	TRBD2	TGTGCCAGCATCGTAGCGGGAGGAGGTGAGCAGTTCTTC	CASIVAGGGEQFF
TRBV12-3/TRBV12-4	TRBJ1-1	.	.	TGTGCCAGCAGTTTACCGGCGGGACAAAACACTGAAGCTTTCTTT	CASSLPAGQNTEAFF
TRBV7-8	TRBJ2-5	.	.	TGTGCCAGCAGCCCGGACAGCTCGGCCGGGACCCAGTACTTC	CASSPDSSAGTQYF
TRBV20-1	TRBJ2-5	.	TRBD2	TGCAGTGCTATCGGACGGACTAGCCGGACCCAGTACTTC	CSAIGRTSRTQYF
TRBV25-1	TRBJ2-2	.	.	TGTGCCAGCAGGGCGACAGCGAACGCCGGGGAGCTGTTTTTT	CASRATANAGELFF
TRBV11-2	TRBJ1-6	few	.	TGTGCCAGCAGCTTAAGTGCAGGGCTGGATAATTCACCCCTCCACTTT	CASSLSAGLDNSPLHF
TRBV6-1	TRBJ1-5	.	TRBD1	TGTGCCAGCAGTGAAGGGCAGGGGGCTACATTGGCCCAGCATTTT	CASSEGQGATLAQHF
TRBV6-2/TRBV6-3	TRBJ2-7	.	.	TGTGCCACCCTCTCGGGCGAAACCTACGAGCAGTACTTC	CATLSGETYEQYF
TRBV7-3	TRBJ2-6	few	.	TGTGCCAGCAGCCCCGGGCCGGGAACTGGGGCCAACGTCCTGACTTTC	CASSPGPGTGANVLTF
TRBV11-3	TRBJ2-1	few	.	TGTGCCAGCAGCCCCGCTCGACAGGGACTCTACAATGAGCAGTTCTTC	CASSPARQGLYNEQFF
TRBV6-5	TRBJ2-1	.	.	TGTGCCAGCAGTCCGCTGACGTCGGGGACATGGTCCTACAATGAGCAGTTCTTC	CASSPLTSGTWSYNEQFF
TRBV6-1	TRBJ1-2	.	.	TGTGCTACGGCTGGGGGGGCGGCACCTTATGGCTACACCTTC	CATAGGAAPYGYTF
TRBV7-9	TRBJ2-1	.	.	TGTGCCAGCAGCCCCGGGACTCAGCGGGCGGAGCAGTTCTTC	CASSPGTQRAEQFF
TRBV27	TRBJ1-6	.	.	TGTGCCAGCAGTTTATCTCAGTTGCGTAATTCACCCCTCCACTTT	CASSLSQLRNSPLHF
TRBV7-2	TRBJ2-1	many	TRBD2	TGTGCCAGCAGCTGGGAGGGGACTAGCAGTGGTGAGCAGTTCTTC	CASSWEGTSSGEQFF
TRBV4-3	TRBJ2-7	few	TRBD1	TGCGCCAGCAGCCAAGGACAGGGGAGCTCCTACGAGCAGTACTTC	CASSQGQGSSYEQYF
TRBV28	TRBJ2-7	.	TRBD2	TGTGCCAGCAGTTGGACTAGCGGGAGTGACGAGCAGTACTTC	CASSWTSGSDEQYF